The T cell receptor beta chain under discussion was sequenced for a study of T cell changes during pregnancy in multiple sclerosis. Trimming shortened V by 6 bases and J by 4 bases, and 12 bases separated the two germline ends. Germline loops: CDR1 MNHNS, CDR2 SASEGT. CDR3 length equals 13 residues. Assay used: immunoSEQ multiplex PCR; TCRdb lists only in-frame clones, some missing. The repertoire includes 70,000 to 95,000 clones, approximately 94% of them detected once, and 2.2% sits in the top ten. The sequencing here drew on peripheral blood, taken in the third trimester of pregnancy. The chain has TRBV6-1 and TRBJ2-5; D ambiguous. This sequence was found in a female donor with multiple sclerosis, enrolled in a pregnancy study. Here the CDR3 reads CASSEPRGETQYF. The CDR3 coding sequence is TGTGCCAGCAGCGAACCAAGAGGAGAGACCCAGTACTTC.